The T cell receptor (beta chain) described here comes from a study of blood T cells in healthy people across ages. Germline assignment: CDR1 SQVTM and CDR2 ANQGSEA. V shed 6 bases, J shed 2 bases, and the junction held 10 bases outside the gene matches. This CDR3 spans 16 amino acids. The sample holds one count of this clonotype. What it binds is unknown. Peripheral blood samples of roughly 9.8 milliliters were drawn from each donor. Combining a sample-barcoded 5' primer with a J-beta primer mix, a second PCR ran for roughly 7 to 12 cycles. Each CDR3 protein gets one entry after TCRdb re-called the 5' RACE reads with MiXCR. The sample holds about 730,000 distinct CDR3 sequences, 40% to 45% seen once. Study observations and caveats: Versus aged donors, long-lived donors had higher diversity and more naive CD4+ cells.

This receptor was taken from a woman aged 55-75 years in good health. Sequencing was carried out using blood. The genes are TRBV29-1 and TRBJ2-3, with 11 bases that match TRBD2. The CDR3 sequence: CSVRRLAGWVTDTQYF. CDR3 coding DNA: TGCAGCGTGAGGAGACTAGCGGGATGGGTCACAGATACGCAGTATTTT.